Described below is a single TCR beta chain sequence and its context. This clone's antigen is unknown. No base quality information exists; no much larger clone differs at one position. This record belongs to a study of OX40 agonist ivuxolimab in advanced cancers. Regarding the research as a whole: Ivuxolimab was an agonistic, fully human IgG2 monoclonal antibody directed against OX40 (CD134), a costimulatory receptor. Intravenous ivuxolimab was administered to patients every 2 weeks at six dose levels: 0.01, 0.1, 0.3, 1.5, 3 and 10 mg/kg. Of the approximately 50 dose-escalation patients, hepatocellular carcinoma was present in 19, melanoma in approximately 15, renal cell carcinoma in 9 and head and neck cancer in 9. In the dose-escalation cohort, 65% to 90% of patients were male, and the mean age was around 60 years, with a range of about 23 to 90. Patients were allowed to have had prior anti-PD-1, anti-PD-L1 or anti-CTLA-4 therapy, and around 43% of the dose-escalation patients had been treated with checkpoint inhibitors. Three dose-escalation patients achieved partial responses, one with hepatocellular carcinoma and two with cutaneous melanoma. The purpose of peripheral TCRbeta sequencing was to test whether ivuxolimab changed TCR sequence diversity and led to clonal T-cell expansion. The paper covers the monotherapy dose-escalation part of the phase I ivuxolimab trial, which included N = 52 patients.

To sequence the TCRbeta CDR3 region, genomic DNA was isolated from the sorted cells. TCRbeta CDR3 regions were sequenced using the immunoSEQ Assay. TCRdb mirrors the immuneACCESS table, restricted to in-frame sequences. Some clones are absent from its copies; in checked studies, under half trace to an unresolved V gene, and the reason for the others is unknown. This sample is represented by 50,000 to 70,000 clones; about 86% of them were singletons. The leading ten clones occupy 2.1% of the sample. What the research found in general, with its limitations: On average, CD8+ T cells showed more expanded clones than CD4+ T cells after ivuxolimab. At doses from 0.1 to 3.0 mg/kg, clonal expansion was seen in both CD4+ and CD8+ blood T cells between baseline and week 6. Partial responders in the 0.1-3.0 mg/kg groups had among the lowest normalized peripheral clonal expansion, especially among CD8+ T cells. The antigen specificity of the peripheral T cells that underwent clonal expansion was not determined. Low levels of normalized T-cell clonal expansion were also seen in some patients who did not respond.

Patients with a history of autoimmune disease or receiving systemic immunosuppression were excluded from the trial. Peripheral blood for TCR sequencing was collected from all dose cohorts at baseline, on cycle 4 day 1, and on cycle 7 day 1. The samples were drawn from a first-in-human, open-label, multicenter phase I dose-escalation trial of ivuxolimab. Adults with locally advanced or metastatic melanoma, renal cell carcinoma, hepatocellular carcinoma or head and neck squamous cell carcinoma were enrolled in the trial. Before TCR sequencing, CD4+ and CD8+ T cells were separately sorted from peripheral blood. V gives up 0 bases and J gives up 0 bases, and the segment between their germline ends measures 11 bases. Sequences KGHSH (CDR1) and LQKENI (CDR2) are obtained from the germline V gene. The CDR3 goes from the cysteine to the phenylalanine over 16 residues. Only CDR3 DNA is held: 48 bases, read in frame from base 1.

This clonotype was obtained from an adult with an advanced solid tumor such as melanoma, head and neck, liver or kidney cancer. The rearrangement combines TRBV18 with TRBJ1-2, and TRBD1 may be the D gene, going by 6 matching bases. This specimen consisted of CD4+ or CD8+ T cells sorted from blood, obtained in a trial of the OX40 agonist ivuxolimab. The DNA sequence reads TGTGCCAGCTCACCACCTTCGGACAGACCTAACTATGGCTACACCTTC. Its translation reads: CASSPPSDRPNYGYTF. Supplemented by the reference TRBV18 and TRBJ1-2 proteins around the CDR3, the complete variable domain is NAGVMQNPRHLVRRRGQEARLRCSPMKGHSHVYWYRQLPEEGLKFMVYLQKENIIDESGMPKERFSAEFPKEGPSILRIQQVVRGDSAAYFCASSPPSDRPNYGYTFGSGTRLTVV.